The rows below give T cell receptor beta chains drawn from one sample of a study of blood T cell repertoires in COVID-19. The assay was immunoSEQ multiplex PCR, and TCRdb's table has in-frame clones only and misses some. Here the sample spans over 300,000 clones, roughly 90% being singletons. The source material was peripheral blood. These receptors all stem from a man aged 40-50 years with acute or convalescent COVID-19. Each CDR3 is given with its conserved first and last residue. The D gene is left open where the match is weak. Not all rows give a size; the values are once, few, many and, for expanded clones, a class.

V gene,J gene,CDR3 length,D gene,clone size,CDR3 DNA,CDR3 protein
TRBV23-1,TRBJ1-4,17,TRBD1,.,TGCGCCAGCAGTCAATCGCCCGGACAGGGCAGGAGGGAAAAACTGTTTTTT,CASSQSPGQGRREKLFF
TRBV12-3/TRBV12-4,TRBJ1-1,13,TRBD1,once,TGTGCCAGCAGGGTGACAGGGCTTGCTGAAGCTTTCTTT,CASRVTGLAEAFF
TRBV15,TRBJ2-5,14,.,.,TGTGCCACCAGCAGAAGACTAATTGGAGAGACCCAGTACTTC,CATSRRLIGETQYF
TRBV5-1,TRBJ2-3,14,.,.,TGCGCCAGTACCGGCGGGTTCCTCACAGATACGCAGTATTTT,CASTGGFLTDTQYF
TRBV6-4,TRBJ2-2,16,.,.,TGTGCCAGCAGTGACTGGCGGAAGTCGAACACCGGGGAGCTGTTTTTT,CASSDWRKSNTGELFF
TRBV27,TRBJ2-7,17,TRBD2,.,TGTGCCAGCAGTATAGGACTAGCGGGAGGCCTAGTCGACGAGCAGTACTTC,CASSIGLAGGLVDEQYF
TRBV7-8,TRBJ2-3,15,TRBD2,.,TGTGCCAGCAGCTGGGTACTAGCGGACACAGATACGCAGTATTTT,CASSWVLADTDTQYF
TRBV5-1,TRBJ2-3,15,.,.,TGCGCCAGCAGCCTGCAACAGGGAAACACAGATACGCAGTATTTT,CASSLQQGNTDTQYF
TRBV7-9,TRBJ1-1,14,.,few,TGTGCCAGCAGCTTAGGACAGATGAACACTGAAGCTTTCTTT,CASSLGQMNTEAFF
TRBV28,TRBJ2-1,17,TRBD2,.,TGTGCCAGCAGCTTGTGGCGGGAGTCACGCGCGAACAATGAGCAGTTCTTC,CASSLWRESRANNEQFF
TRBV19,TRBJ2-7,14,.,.,TGTGCCAGTAGTATGGCCAGGGGCTCCTACGAGCAGTACTTC,CASSMARGSYEQYF
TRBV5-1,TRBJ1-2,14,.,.,TGCGCCAGCAGTACTAGCAGCAGGGCAGAAGGCTACACCTTC,CASSTSSRAEGYTF
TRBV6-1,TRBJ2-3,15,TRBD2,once,TGTGCCAGCAGTGAAGCGCCTAGCGGGAGAGATACGCAGTATTTT,CASSEAPSGRDTQYF
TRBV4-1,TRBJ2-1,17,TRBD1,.,TGCGCCAGCAGTCCACAGGGGCTCAAGGTGTCCTACAATGAGCAGTTCTTC,CASSPQGLKVSYNEQFF
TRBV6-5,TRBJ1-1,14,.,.,TGTGCCAGCAGTTACGGGGCGGGGACCACTGAAGCTTTCTTT,CASSYGAGTTEAFF
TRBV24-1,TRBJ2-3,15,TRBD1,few,TGTGCCACCAGTGGGGGGACAGGGAGCACAGATACGCAGTATTTT,CATSGGTGSTDTQYF
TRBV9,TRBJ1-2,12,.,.,TGTGCCAGCAGCCAGGGTTTCGGCGGCTACACCTTC,CASSQGFGGYTF
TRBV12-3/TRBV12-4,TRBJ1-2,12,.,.,TGTGCCAGCAGCCTGCAGAACTATGGCTACACCTTC,CASSLQNYGYTF
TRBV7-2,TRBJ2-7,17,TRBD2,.,TGTGCCAGCAGCTTAGGGGCAGCTCGACTAGCGGGGTACGAGCAGTACTTC,CASSLGAARLAGYEQYF
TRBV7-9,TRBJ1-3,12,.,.,TGTGCCAGCAGCCCTACGGGAAACACCATATATTTT,CASSPTGNTIYF
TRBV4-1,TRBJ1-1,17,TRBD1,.,TGCGCCAGCAGCCAAGATAGGGTCGGGACAGGGGGCACTGAAGCTTTCTTT,CASSQDRVGTGGTEAFF
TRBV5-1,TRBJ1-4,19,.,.,TGCGCCAGCAGCTTGGGTGTGTTTCAGGGCATCGGAACTAATGAAAAACTGTTTTTT,CASSLGVFQGIGTNEKLFF
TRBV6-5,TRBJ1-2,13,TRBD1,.,TGTGCCAGCAGTAAACAGGGGCTCTATGGCTACACCTTC,CASSKQGLYGYTF
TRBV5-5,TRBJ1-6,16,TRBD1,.,TGTGCCAGCAGCTCAGCGCGACAGGGTCCTAATTCACCCCTCCACTTT,CASSSARQGPNSPLHF
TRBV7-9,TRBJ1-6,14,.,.,TGTGCCAGCCTGGGGGGCTCCTATAATTCACCCCTCCACTTT,CASLGGSYNSPLHF
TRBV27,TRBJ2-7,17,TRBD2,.,TGTGCCAGCAGTTTAGGCCTAGCGGGTGGGTCCTCCTACGAGCAGTACTTC,CASSLGLAGGSSYEQYF
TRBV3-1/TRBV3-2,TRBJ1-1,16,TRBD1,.,TGTGCCAGCAGCCAAGATACGGACAGGGCGAACACTGAAGCTTTCTTT,CASSQDTDRANTEAFF
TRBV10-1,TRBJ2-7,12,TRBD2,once,TGCGCCAGCAGTGGCTTTGCGGGGGGTCAGTACTTC,CASSGFAGGQYF
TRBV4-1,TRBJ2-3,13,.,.,TGCGCCAGCAGCCAAGGGGCCACAGATACGCAGTATTTT,CASSQGATDTQYF
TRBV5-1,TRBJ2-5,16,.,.,TGCGCCAGCAGCTTGGAGGGTCGACAGGTACAAGAGACCCAGTACTTC,CASSLEGRQVQETQYF
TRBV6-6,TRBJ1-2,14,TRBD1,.,TGTGCCAGCAGTTCAGGGGGCGAAGACTATGGCTACACCTTC,CASSSGGEDYGYTF
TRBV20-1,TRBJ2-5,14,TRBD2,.,TGCAGTGCTAGTCTTGGCGGGAGAAAAGAGACCCAGTACTTC,CSASLGGRKETQYF
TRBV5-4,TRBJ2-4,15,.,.,TGTGCCAGCAGCTTTATCGAACAAGCCAAAAACATTCAGTACTTC,CASSFIEQAKNIQYF
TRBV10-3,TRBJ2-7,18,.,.,TGTGCCATCAGTGAGATACAGGTCGAACAAATTTCTTCCTACGAGCAGTACTTC,CAISEIQVEQISSYEQYF
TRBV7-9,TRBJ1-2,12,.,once,TGTGCCAGCAGCAAGGACAGATATGGCTACACCTTC,CASSKDRYGYTF
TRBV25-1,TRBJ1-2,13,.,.,TGTGCCAGCAGTACTGAAGCTAACTATGGCTACACCTTC,CASSTEANYGYTF
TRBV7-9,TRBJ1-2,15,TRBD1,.,TGTGCCAGCAGCTTAGATGGGACAGGGGGCATTGGCTACACCTTC,CASSLDGTGGIGYTF
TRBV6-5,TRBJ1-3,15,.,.,TGTGCCAGCAAAATTGGGGGGGTCTCTGGAAACACCATATATTTT,CASKIGGVSGNTIYF
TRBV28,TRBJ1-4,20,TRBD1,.,TGTGCCAGCAGTTACTTAATAGGGCTGACAGGGACCAGAACTAATGAAAAACTGTTTTTT,CASSYLIGLTGTRTNEKLFF
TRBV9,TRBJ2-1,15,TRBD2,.,TGTGCCAGCAGCACCCCTAGCGGCTCCTACAATGAGCAGTTCTTC,CASSTPSGSYNEQFF
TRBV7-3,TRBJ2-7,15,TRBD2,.,TGTGCCAGCAGCCAGGGACTAGCGGGCTCCTACGAGCAGTACTTC,CASSQGLAGSYEQYF
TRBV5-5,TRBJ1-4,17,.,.,TGTGCCAGCAGCTCGCCGACAGATCTTTCAACTAATGAAAAACTGTTTTTT,CASSSPTDLSTNEKLFF
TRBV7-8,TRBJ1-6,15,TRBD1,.,TGTGCCAGCAGCGGTAACAGGGGGTTAAATTCACCCCTCCACTTT,CASSGNRGLNSPLHF
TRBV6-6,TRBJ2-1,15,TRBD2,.,TGTGCCAGCAGTCCCCTGTACGGGGGGGCGAATGAGCAGTTCTTC,CASSPLYGGANEQFF
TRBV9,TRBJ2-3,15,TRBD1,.,TGTGCCAGCAGCACCGAACAGGGGGCAGAAGATACGCAGTATTTT,CASSTEQGAEDTQYF
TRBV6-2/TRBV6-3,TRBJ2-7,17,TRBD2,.,TGTGCCAGCAGTCCCCCAGCGGGAGGCTCGTGGTCCTACGAGCAGTACTTC,CASSPPAGGSWSYEQYF